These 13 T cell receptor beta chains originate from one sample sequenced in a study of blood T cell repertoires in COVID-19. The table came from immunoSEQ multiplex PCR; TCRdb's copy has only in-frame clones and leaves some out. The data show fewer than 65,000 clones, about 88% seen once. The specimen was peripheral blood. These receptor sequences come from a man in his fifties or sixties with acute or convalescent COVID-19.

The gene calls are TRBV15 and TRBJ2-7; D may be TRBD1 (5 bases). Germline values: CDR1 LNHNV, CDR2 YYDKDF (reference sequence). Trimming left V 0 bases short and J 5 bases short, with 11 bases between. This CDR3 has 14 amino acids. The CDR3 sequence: CATSRDQGPHEQYF. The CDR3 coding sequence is TGTGCCACCAGCAGAGACCAGGGCCCCCACGAGCAGTACTTC.

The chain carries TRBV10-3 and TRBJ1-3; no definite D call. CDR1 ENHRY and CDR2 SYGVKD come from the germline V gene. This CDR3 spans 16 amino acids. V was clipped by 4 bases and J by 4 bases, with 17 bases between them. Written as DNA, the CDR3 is TGTGCCATCAGTGGCACCCACCTATCGGGGGGAAACACCATATATTTT. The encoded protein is CAISGTHLSGGNTIYF.

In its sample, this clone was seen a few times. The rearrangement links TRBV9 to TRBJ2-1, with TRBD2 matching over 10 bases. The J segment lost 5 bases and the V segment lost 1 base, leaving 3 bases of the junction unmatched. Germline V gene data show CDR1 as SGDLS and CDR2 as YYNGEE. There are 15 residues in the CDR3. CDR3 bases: TGTGCCAGCAGCGTATCAGCGGGGGGGCACAATGAGCAGTTCTTC. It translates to CASSVSAGGHNEQFF.

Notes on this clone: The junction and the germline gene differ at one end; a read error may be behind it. CDR3 in DNA: TGTGCCAGCAGCCAAACTAGCGGAGGGTACAATAAGCAGTTCTTC. This gives the protein CASSQTSGGYNKQFF. This chain links TRBV3-1 (or the pseudogene TRBV3-2) with TRBJ2-1, with 8 bases aligning to TRBD2. Germline loops: CDR1 LGHDT, CDR2 YNNKEL (reference sequence). This CDR3 comprises 15 residues.

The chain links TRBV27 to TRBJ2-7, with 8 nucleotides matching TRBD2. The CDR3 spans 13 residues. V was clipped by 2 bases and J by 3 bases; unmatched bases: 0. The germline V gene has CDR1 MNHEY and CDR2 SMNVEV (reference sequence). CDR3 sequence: CASSLLAGYEQYF. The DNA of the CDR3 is TGTGCCAGCAGTTTACTAGCGGGCTACGAGCAGTACTTC.

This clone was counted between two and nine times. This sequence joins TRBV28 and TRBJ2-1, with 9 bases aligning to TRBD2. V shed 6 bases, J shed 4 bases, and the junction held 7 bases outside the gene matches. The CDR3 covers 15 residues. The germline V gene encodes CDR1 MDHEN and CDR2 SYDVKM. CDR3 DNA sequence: TGTGCCAGCAGCCCGACTAGCGGCCTATACAATGAGCAGTTCTTC. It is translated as CASSPTSGLYNEQFF.

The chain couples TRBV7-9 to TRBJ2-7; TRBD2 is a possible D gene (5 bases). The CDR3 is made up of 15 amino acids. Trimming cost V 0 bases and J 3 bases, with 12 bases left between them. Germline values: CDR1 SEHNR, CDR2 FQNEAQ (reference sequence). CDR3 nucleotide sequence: TGTGCCAGCAGCTTAGCGAGGGCAGAGTACTACGAGCAGTACTTC. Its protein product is CASSLARAEYYEQYF.

CDR3 loop: CASSPKRQNQETQYF. The CDR3 DNA sequence: TGTGCCAGCTCACCCAAAAGACAGAACCAAGAGACCCAGTACTTC. The V gene is TRBV18, the J gene TRBJ2-5, with D possibly matching TRBD1 (5 bases). The CDR3 is 15 residues long. CDR1 is KGHSH, CDR2 LQKENI, per germline. Trimming pared 3 bases from V and 0 bases from J, leaving 11 bases between. The whole variable domain, remainder taken from reference TRBV18 and TRBJ2-5, is NAGVMQNPRHLVRRRGQEARLRCSPMKGHSHVYWYRQLPEEGLKFMVYLQKENIIDESGMPKERFSAEFPKEGPSILRIQQVVRGDSAAYFCASSPKRQNQETQYFGPGTRLLVL.

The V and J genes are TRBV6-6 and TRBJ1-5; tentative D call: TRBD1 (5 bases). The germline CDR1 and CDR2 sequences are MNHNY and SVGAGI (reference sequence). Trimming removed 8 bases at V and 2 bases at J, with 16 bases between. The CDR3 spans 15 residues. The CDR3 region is CASGTEGLRNQPQHF. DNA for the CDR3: TGTGCCAGCGGAACGGAGGGACTCCGCAATCAGCCCCAGCATTTT.

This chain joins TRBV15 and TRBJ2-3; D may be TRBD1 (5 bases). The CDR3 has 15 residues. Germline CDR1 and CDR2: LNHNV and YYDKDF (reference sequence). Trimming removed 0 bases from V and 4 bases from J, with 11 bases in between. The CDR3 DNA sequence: TGTGCCACCAGCAGAGATAGGGGCTCCCCAGATACGCAGTATTTT. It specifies CATSRDRGSPDTQYF.

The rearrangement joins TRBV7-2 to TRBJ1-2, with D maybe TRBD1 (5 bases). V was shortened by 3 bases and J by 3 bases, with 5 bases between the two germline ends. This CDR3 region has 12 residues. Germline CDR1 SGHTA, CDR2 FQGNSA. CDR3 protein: CASSLTDYGYTF. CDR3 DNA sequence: TGTGCCAGCAGCTTGACAGACTATGGCTACACCTTC.

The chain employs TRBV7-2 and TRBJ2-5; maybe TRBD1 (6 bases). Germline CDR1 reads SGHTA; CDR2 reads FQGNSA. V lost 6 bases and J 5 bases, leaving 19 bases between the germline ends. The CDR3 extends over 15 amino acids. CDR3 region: CASRRNGGLMETQYF. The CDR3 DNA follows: TGTGCCAGCAGAAGAAATGGGGGCTTAATGGAGACCCAGTACTTC.

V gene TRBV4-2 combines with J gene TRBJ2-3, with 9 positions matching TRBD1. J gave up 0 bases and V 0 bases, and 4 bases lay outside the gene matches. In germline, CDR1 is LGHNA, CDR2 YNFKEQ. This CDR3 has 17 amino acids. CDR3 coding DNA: TGTGCCAGCAGCCAAGACTGGACAGGGGTCAGCACAGATACGCAGTATTTT. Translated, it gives CASSQDWTGVSTDTQYF.